This entry lists 13 T cell receptor beta chains sequenced from one sample in a study of control samples from healthy donors and cancer patients. The data were produced by immunoSEQ multiplex PCR, yet TCRdb's version contains in-frame clones alone and is incomplete. The sample gives approximately 210,000 clones, about 90% of which show up once; 1.8% is in the top ten. Sequencing was done on a sample of blood. Receptors were obtained from a man under 40 in good health.

CDR3 in DNA: TGTGCCAGCTCATCCGCGACAGGGAGCACAGATACGCAGTATTTT. Translated, it gives CASSSATGSTDTQYF. V usage is TRBV18 and J usage is TRBJ2-3, with TRBD1 matching over 7 bases. V lost 5 bases to trimming and J lost 0 bases; unmatched junction nucleotides: 5. The CDR3 loop spans 15 amino acids. CDR1 and CDR2 (germline): KGHSH, LQKENI.

CDR3 in amino acids: CSVVGERSYNEQFF. Written as DNA, the CDR3 is TGCAGCGTTGTGGGGGAACGTTCCTACAATGAGCAGTTCTTC. The J gene is TRBJ2-1, the V gene TRBV29-1; tentatively, D is TRBD1 or TRBD2 (5 bases each). The length of the CDR3 is 14 residues. V shed 4 bases and J shed 1 base, with 11 bases lying between them. Looked up from germline, CDR1 is SQVTM and CDR2 is ANQGSEA.

V usage is TRBV7-7 and J usage is TRBJ1-4; 9 nucleotides line up with TRBD1. V gave up 5 bases and J gave up 3 bases; unmatched junction bases: 4. Germline loops: CDR1 SSHAT, CDR2 FNYEAQ (reference sequence). The CDR3 spans 15 residues. The CDR3 DNA sequence: TGTGCCAGCAGCGTAACAGGGGGCCCTAATGAAAAACTGTTTTTT. Its protein product is CASSVTGGPNEKLFF.

This rearrangement joins TRBV5-1 to TRBJ2-3; TRBD2 aligns across 14 bases. V trimming: 4 bases; J trimming: 0 bases; junction bases outside the gene matches: 13. This CDR3 contains 20 residues. Germline CDR1 reads SGHRS; CDR2 reads YFSETQ. The CDR3 DNA is TGCGCCAGCAGCCCGCCGACTAGCGGGGGGGTCACGTCTAGCACAGATACGCAGTATTTT. This translates into CASSPPTSGGVTSSTDTQYF.

The chain recombines TRBV3-1 (or the pseudogene TRBV3-2) with TRBJ1-1, with D tentatively TRBD1 (6 bases). Trimming shortened V by 0 bases and J by 9 bases, and 11 bases separated the two germline ends. This CDR3 has 13 amino acids. Germline V gene lookup returns CDR1 LGHDT and CDR2 YNNKEL (reference sequence). CDR3 in amino acids: CASSQDRTAKAFF. The CDR3 DNA follows: TGTGCCAGCAGCCAAGACCGGACAGCCAAAGCTTTCTTT.

The chain couples TRBV6-5 to TRBJ2-2, with unresolved D. Germline CDR1 reads MNHEY; CDR2 reads SVGAGI. The V and J ends lost 6 bases and 0 bases respectively, with 8 bases between them. This CDR3 is 14 amino acids long. The CDR3 here is CASRTATNTGELFF. DNA of the CDR3: TGTGCCAGCAGAACGGCCACGAACACCGGGGAGCTGTTTTTT.

There are a few counts of this clone. The V gene is TRBV6-1, the J gene TRBJ1-1, with D uncertain. Germline V CDR1 and CDR2: MNHNS, SASEGT. Trimming removed 0 bases from V and 3 bases from J, with 14 bases in between. The CDR3 is 16 residues long. The CDR3 loop is CASSEADPPGDTEAFF. CDR3 DNA sequence: TGTGCCAGCAGTGAAGCCGACCCTCCGGGTGACACTGAAGCTTTCTTT.

The rearrangement uses TRBV10-1 and TRBJ2-1; TRBD2 matches at 9 bases. The V gene's germline CDR1 is WNHNN and CDR2 SYGVQD (reference sequence). CDR3 length: 15 residues. The ends lost 5 bases at V and 4 bases at J; junction bases unmatched: 6. CDR3 nucleotides: TGCGCCAGCAGTCCTCTAGCGGGGTCTTACAATGAGCAGTTCTTC. Its translation is CASSPLAGSYNEQFF.

V and J are TRBV27 and TRBJ1-2, with D perhaps TRBD1 (6 bases). CDR1 MNHEY and CDR2 SMNVEV come from the germline V gene (reference sequence). This CDR3 region has 12 residues. The V end lost 3 bases, the J end lost 6 bases, and 8 bases lay between the germline ends. CDR3 coding DNA: TGTGCCAGCAGTTTCCAGGGGAATGGCTACACCTTC. Translating it yields CASSFQGNGYTF.

The chain couples TRBV28 to TRBJ1-5; D not resolved. The CDR3 is 14 amino acids. Trimming took 6 bases from V and 4 from J, leaving 13 bases between them. Germline lookup yields CDR1 MDHEN and CDR2 SYDVKM. The CDR3 coding sequence is TGTGCCAGCAGCCCACCCTACCGGAATCAGCCCCAGCATTTT. Its translation: CASSPPYRNQPQHF.

V gene TRBV24-1 combines with J gene TRBJ1-2, with D possibly TRBD1 on 6 matching bases. CDR3 length equals 12 residues. Germline CDR1 and CDR2: KGHDR and SFDVKD. Trimming shortened V by 3 bases and J by 11 bases, and 12 bases separated the two germline ends. The CDR3 DNA sequence: TGTGCCACCAGTGATGACAGGTGGTCGTACACCTTC. Encoded protein: CATSDDRWSYTF.

The chain combines TRBV5-1 with TRBJ1-1; no reliable D call. This CDR3 is built from 12 residues. V was cut by 2 bases and J by 4 bases, with 6 bases left in between. The germline gives CDR1 SGHRS, CDR2 YFSETQ. CDR3 DNA: TGCGCCAGCAGCTTTGGCGCCACTGAAGCTTTCTTT. It codes for CASSFGATEAFF.

V usage is TRBV5-1 and J usage is TRBJ2-6, with D unresolved. The CDR3 length is 15 residues. The germline V gene has CDR1 SGHRS and CDR2 YFSETQ. The germline V and J ends were trimmed by 2 bases and 0 bases, with 6 bases remaining between them. CDR3 in DNA: TGCGCCAGCAGCTTCTTTTCCTCTGGGGCCAACGTCCTGACTTTC. It specifies CASSFFSSGANVLTF.